This passage covers 11 T cell receptor beta chains from one sample sequenced in a study of T cell responses to AZD1222 COVID-19 vaccine. Clones were read by immunoSEQ multiplex PCR, and TCRdb kept only the in-frame ones, dropping some. The table shows around 120,000 clones, with under 90% occurring only once. The sample here was peripheral blood, taken on day 0 of AZD1222 vaccination. The source of these receptors is an adult in good health.

CDR3: CASSQRGGSYEQYF. The CDR3 DNA follows: TGTGCCAGCAGTCAGCGGGGGGGCTCCTACGAGCAGTACTTC. J is TRBJ2-7 and V is TRBV2; 10 positions match TRBD2. The trim removed 5 bases at V and 0 bases at J, leaving 1 base unmatched. The germline CDR1 and CDR2 sequences are SNHLY and FYNNEI. The CDR3 extends over 14 amino acids.

This rearrangement joins TRBV7-8 to TRBJ1-1; D is perhaps TRBD1 (5 bases). This CDR3 region has 14 residues. Germline V gene data show CDR1 as SGHVS and CDR2 as FQNEAQ. The V gene lost 5 bases and the J gene lost 6 bases, with 16 bases spanning the gap. The CDR3 loop reads CASSPEGWGAEAFF. In DNA form, the CDR3 reads TGTGCCAGCAGCCCTGAGGGGTGGGGAGCTGAAGCTTTCTTT.

V gene TRBV5-1 combines with J gene TRBJ2-1, with no clear D. Trimming removed 2 bases from V and 1 base from J, with 10 bases in between. This CDR3 spans 15 amino acids. Germline CDR1 and CDR2: SGHRS and YFSETQ. CDR3 sequence: CASSFSSGSYNEQFF. DNA for the CDR3: TGCGCCAGCAGCTTTTCGTCTGGGTCCTACAATGAGCAGTTCTTC.

J is TRBJ2-1 and V is TRBV5-1; weak D call: TRBD2 (6 bases). This CDR3 has 15 residues. CDR1 is SGHRS and CDR2 is YFSETQ in the germline V gene. V was cut by 0 bases and J by 8 bases, with 15 bases left in between. The CDR3 sequence is CASSLGLATVDEQFF. CDR3 DNA: TGCGCCAGCAGCTTGGGGCTAGCGACGGTCGATGAGCAGTTCTTC.

This chain links TRBV7-2 with TRBJ2-7, with D possibly TRBD1 on 6 matching bases. This CDR3 region has 14 residues. Germline assignment: CDR1 SGHTA and CDR2 FQGNSA. V was clipped by 1 base and J by 0 bases, with 7 bases between them. CDR3 DNA: TGTGCCAGCAGCTTAGTAGGGGGCTCCTACGAGCAGTACTTC. Its protein is CASSLVGGSYEQYF.

The chain links TRBV7-2 to TRBJ1-2; no reliable D call. The CDR3 has 13 residues. Per the germline V gene, CDR1 is SGHTA and CDR2 is FQGNSA. Between the trimmed V and J ends, which lost 5 bases and 8 bases, there was a span of 15 bases. CDR3 amino acids: CASSHSLDGGYTF. DNA of the CDR3: TGTGCCAGCAGCCACTCCTTAGACGGGGGCTACACCTTC.

DNA of the CDR3: TGTGCCAGCAGGGGGGACGGAGAGAACACTGAAGCTTTCTTT. It encodes CASRGDGENTEAFF. J is TRBJ1-1 and V is TRBV2; D is perhaps TRBD1 (5 bases). V shed 6 bases and J shed 1 base, with 12 bases lying between them. This CDR3 region has 14 residues. CDR1 is SNHLY and CDR2 is FYNNEI in the germline V gene.

The chain employs TRBV30 and TRBJ2-1, with D possibly being TRBD1 (6 bases). The V gene's germline CDR1 is GTSNPN and CDR2 SVGIG (reference sequence). The CDR3 sequence is 13 residues long. Trimming removed 3 bases from V and 4 bases from J, with 10 bases in between. The CDR3 region is CAWSRGVYNEQFF. Here the CDR3 DNA reads TGTGCCTGGAGCAGGGGCGTATACAATGAGCAGTTCTTC.

The genes are TRBV10-3 and TRBJ2-7; 11 nucleotides align to TRBD1. J lost 7 bases, V lost 0 bases, and 5 bases had no gene match. The germline V gene encodes CDR1 ENHRY and CDR2 SYGVKD. CDR3 length: 15 amino acids. The CDR3 is CAISESGQGASEQYF. As DNA, the CDR3 is TGTGCCATCAGTGAGTCTGGACAGGGGGCTAGTGAGCAGTACTTC.

This clone was detected once. The chain combines TRBV10-2 with TRBJ1-1; 10 nucleotides match TRBD1. The V and J ends lost 6 bases and 7 bases, in that order; junction bases with no gene match: 5. This CDR3 is built from 13 residues. CDR1 is WSHSY, CDR2 SAAADI, per germline. DNA of the CDR3: TGCGCCAGCAGGGCCGACAGGGGGCTTGAAGCTTTCTTT. Its protein product is CASRADRGLEAFF.

V gene TRBV5-1 combines with J gene TRBJ1-2; a possible D gene is TRBD1 (5 bases). Deletions cut 4 bases from V and 3 bases from J, with 16 bases between. The length of the CDR3 is 15 residues. The V gene's germline CDR1 is SGHRS and CDR2 YFSETQ. The CDR3 loop reads CASSLDSGGYYGYTF. CDR3 in DNA: TGCGCCAGCAGCCTAGACAGTGGGGGGTACTATGGCTACACCTTC.